One sample yielded the 5 T cell receptor beta chains listed below, sequenced in a study of shared clonotypes between healthy human individuals. TCRdb keeps only in-frame clones here, not all; method: immunoSEQ multiplex PCR. The sample lists some 1 million clones, about 75% seen once, with approximately 1.5% in the top ten. Sequencing was done on a sample of memory CD4+ T cells sorted from blood. As for subset: CD45RA-negative fraction. The source of these receptors is a man aged 18 to 30 in good health.

The chain joins TRBV10-1 to TRBJ1-5, with D unclear. CDR3 length: 15 residues. Germline V gene data show CDR1 as WNHNN and CDR2 as SYGVQD (reference sequence). With 3 bases removed from V and 4 bases from J, the gap between germline ends came to 13 bases. The CDR3 DNA follows: TGCGCCAGCAGTGAAGGGCTGTGGGGTAATCAGCCCCAGCATTTT. Amino acid sequence: CASSEGLWGNQPQHF.

This chain joins TRBV27 and TRBJ1-3; no clear D. CDR1 and CDR2 (germline): MNHEY, SMNVEV (reference sequence). V was trimmed by 5 bases and J by 3 bases, leaving 14 bases between them. CDR3 size: 15 residues. The CDR3 sequence: CASSPRPGNGNTIYF. The CDR3 bases are TGTGCCAGCAGTCCACGCCCCGGGAATGGAAACACCATATATTTT.

This chain connects TRBV6-6 to TRBJ1-1; 8 bases match TRBD1. CDR1 MNHNY and CDR2 SVGAGI come from the germline V gene (reference sequence). V lost 5 bases, J lost 10 bases, and 3 bases stayed unmatched. There are 11 residues in the CDR3. DNA for the CDR3: TGTGCCAGCAGTCCCGGACAGGGAGCTTTCTTT. It encodes CASSPGQGAFF.

V and J are TRBV18 and TRBJ2-3, with 13 bases identical to TRBD2. The germline CDR1 and CDR2 sequences are KGHSH and LQKENI. Unmatched junction bases numbered 17, after V lost 6 bases and J lost 5 bases. This CDR3 comprises 19 residues. CDR3 amino acids: CASSPRLAGGQLPGDTQYF. The DNA for the CDR3 is TGTGCCAGCTCGCCTCGACTAGCGGGGGGACAACTACCTGGAGATACGCAGTATTTT.

This rearrangement joins TRBV5-1 to TRBJ2-5, with 7 bases aligning to TRBD2. The CDR3 runs 15 residues. With V trimmed by 0 bases and J by 4 bases, 6 bases remained unmatched. The germline V gene encodes CDR1 SGHRS and CDR2 YFSETQ. CDR3 in DNA: TGCGCCAGCAGCTTGGACCTTAGCGGGTCAGAGACCCAGTACTTC. It yields the protein CASSLDLSGSETQYF.